Sequencing of this T cell receptor (beta chain) was carried out in a study of regulatory T cells in long-lasting Graves disease. This clonotype was found many times. Regarding time point: newly diagnosed GD, antithyroid drugs for less than 3 months. There was RNA extracted from PBMCs, and the TCR library was made from it. The authors built TCR beta libraries using iRepertoire HTBI primers and Arm-PCR of CDR3 regions. TCRdb redid the calling of the multiplex PCR reads with MiXCR, one entry per CDR3 protein. The sample yields approximately 390,000 distinct CDR3 sequences, about 16% seen once. This same sample was also part of a study on T cells in Graves' hyperthyroidism and ophthalmopathy.

The input for sequencing was peripheral blood mononuclear cells (PBMCs), taken at new diagnosis, from a patient treated with antithyroid drugs. This TCR came from a young woman with Graves disease.

CDR3 nucleotides: TGTGCCAGCAGCCCGGGACTAGCGGATCTCTGCGAGCAGTACTTC. This codes for CASSPGLADLCEQYF. The rearrangement links TRBV7-9 to TRBJ2-7, with TRBD2 identical over 11 bases. Per the germline V gene, CDR1 is SEHNR and CDR2 is FQNEAQ (reference sequence). The CDR3 runs 15 residues. V was pared by 5 bases and J by 6 bases, with 9 bases of the junction left unmatched.